Listed below are T cell receptor beta chains from one sample, sequenced in a study of cytomegalovirus exposure and HLA in healthy donors. Only in-frame clones appear in the TCRdb table, and some are missing; sequencing was by immunoSEQ multiplex PCR. The sample consists of over 80,000 clones, 65% to 85% of them appearing once. The sequenced sample consisted of PBMCs. The receptors here all came from a man aged 50 to 60 in good health and CMV-seronegative. The CDR3 runs from the conserved cysteine through the conserved F or W. Fields, in order: V gene, clone size, D gene, J gene, CDR3 protein, CDR3 DNA. A D gene is named only where the DNA matches it firmly. Size is omitted from some rows. Given values are once, few, many or a class for expanded clones.

v_gene: TRBV4-1
abundance: .
d_gene: .
j_gene: TRBJ2-1
CDR3aa: CASSLQATSYNEQFF
CDR3nt: TGCGCCAGCAGCCTACAGGCGACCTCCTACAATGAGCAGTTCTTC

v_gene: TRBV5-1
abundance: .
d_gene: .
j_gene: TRBJ2-5
CDR3aa: CASSFDGGRETQYF
CDR3nt: TGCGCCAGCAGCTTTGACGGCGGGCGAGAGACCCAGTACTTC

v_gene: TRBV10-3
abundance: few
d_gene: TRBD1
j_gene: TRBJ2-1
CDR3aa: CAISADPGTGAAHNEQFF
CDR3nt: TGTGCCATCAGTGCTGACCCCGGGACAGGGGCCGCACACAATGAGCAGTTCTTC

v_gene: TRBV15
abundance: once
d_gene: .
j_gene: TRBJ1-2
CDR3aa: CATSRGPGLTTNYGYTF
CDR3nt: TGTGCCACCAGCAGAGGCCCAGGGCTTACTACTAACTATGGCTACACCTTC

v_gene: TRBV15
abundance: .
d_gene: TRBD2
j_gene: TRBJ2-1
CDR3aa: CATSRAGGLAGGLGRNEQFF
CDR3nt: TGTGCCACCAGCAGAGCTGGGGGACTAGCGGGAGGGCTCGGTAGGAATGAGCAGTTCTTC

v_gene: TRBV27
abundance: .
d_gene: TRBD1
j_gene: TRBJ2-1
CDR3aa: CASSSGTGYNNEQFF
CDR3nt: TGTGCCAGCAGTTCCGGGACAGGGTACAACAATGAGCAGTTCTTC

v_gene: TRBV11-3
abundance: once
d_gene: TRBD1
j_gene: TRBJ2-7
CDR3aa: CASSPHRGRPEQYF
CDR3nt: TGTGCCAGCAGCCCGCACAGGGGGCGCCCCGAGCAGTACTTC

v_gene: TRBV7-2
abundance: .
d_gene: .
j_gene: TRBJ2-3
CDR3aa: CAIPDRSVTDTQYF
CDR3nt: TGTGCCATACCTGACAGAAGTGTTACAGATACGCAGTATTTT

v_gene: TRBV6-5
abundance: .
d_gene: TRBD1
j_gene: TRBJ1-2
CDR3aa: CASSSGTGGWSGYTF
CDR3nt: TGTGCCAGCAGTTCCGGGACAGGGGGGTGGAGTGGCTACACCTTC

v_gene: TRBV6-5
abundance: .
d_gene: .
j_gene: TRBJ1-5
CDR3aa: CASSYSGQRNQPQHF
CDR3nt: TGTGCCAGCAGTTACTCGGGACAACGGAATCAGCCCCAGCATTTT

v_gene: TRBV7-6
abundance: .
d_gene: TRBD2
j_gene: TRBJ2-1
CDR3aa: CASSPRAGDEQFF
CDR3nt: TGTGCCAGCAGCCCCCGGGCGGGGGATGAGCAGTTCTTC

v_gene: TRBV19
abundance: .
d_gene: TRBD2
j_gene: TRBJ2-3
CDR3aa: CASSMWEGPDTQYF
CDR3nt: TGTGCCAGTAGTATGTGGGAGGGCCCTGATACGCAGTATTTT

v_gene: TRBV19
abundance: .
d_gene: TRBD1
j_gene: TRBJ2-3
CDR3aa: CASSHRGSNAGTDTQYF
CDR3nt: TGTGCCAGTAGTCACAGGGGGAGCAATGCTGGCACAGATACGCAGTATTTT

v_gene: TRBV4-3
abundance: .
d_gene: TRBD2
j_gene: TRBJ2-1
CDR3aa: CASSQGTSGRANEQFF
CDR3nt: TGCGCCAGCAGCCAAGGGACTAGCGGGAGGGCCAATGAGCAGTTCTTC

v_gene: TRBV6-5
abundance: .
d_gene: .
j_gene: TRBJ1-2
CDR3aa: CASSYRVGDGYTF
CDR3nt: TGTGCCAGCAGTTACAGGGTAGGGGATGGCTACACCTTC

v_gene: TRBV20-1
abundance: .
d_gene: .
j_gene: TRBJ1-1
CDR3aa: CSGTDNTEAFF
CDR3nt: TGCAGTGGGACAGATAACACTGAAGCTTTCTTT

v_gene: TRBV28
abundance: .
d_gene: .
j_gene: TRBJ1-3
CDR3aa: CASSAHRVSGNTIYF
CDR3nt: TGTGCCAGCAGCGCCCACAGGGTCTCTGGAAACACCATATATTTT

v_gene: TRBV7-2
abundance: once
d_gene: TRBD1
j_gene: TRBJ2-2
CDR3aa: CASSLARGRLIDNTGELFF
CDR3nt: TGTGCCAGCAGCTTAGCTAGGGGGCGGTTGATAGATAACACCGGGGAGCTGTTTTTT

v_gene: TRBV19
abundance: .
d_gene: .
j_gene: TRBJ2-1
CDR3aa: CASAGTSYNEQFF
CDR3nt: TGTGCCAGTGCTGGGACTTCCTACAATGAGCAGTTCTTC

v_gene: TRBV6-5
abundance: once
d_gene: .
j_gene: TRBJ2-7
CDR3aa: CASSRTPYEQYF
CDR3nt: TGTGCCAGCAGCCGTACACCCTACGAGCAGTACTTC

v_gene: TRBV6-1
abundance: few
d_gene: TRBD1
j_gene: TRBJ1-5
CDR3aa: CASSGMFGQGPHSNQPQHF
CDR3nt: TGTGCCAGCAGTGGGATGTTCGGACAGGGGCCCCATAGCAATCAGCCCCAGCATTTT

v_gene: TRBV29-1
abundance: .
d_gene: .
j_gene: TRBJ2-7
CDR3aa: CSVEGQSPYEQYF
CDR3nt: TGCAGCGTCGAGGGCCAGTCCCCATACGAGCAGTACTTC

v_gene: TRBV11-2
abundance: .
d_gene: TRBD2
j_gene: TRBJ2-1
CDR3aa: CASSLGTSTAEQFF
CDR3nt: TGTGCCAGCAGCTTAGGGACTAGTACGGCTGAGCAGTTCTTC

v_gene: TRBV19
abundance: .
d_gene: TRBD1
j_gene: TRBJ1-1
CDR3aa: CASTQDPYRGTEAFF
CDR3nt: TGTGCCAGTACCCAGGACCCTTACAGGGGCACTGAAGCTTTCTTT

v_gene: TRBV28
abundance: .
d_gene: TRBD1
j_gene: TRBJ1-2
CDR3aa: CASSFGDRYYGYTF
CDR3nt: TGTGCCAGCAGTTTTGGGGACAGATACTATGGCTACACCTTC

v_gene: TRBV28
abundance: .
d_gene: TRBD1
j_gene: TRBJ2-5
CDR3aa: CASTRTGQETQYF
CDR3nt: TGTGCCAGCACCCGGACAGGTCAAGAGACCCAGTACTTC